The source of this T cell receptor (beta chain) is a study of CD8 T cells in Susac syndrome. Roughly 0.45 to 1 ug RNA was reverse transcribed with random hexamers. Amplification of TCR beta CDR3 used immunoSEQ multiplex PCR across 54 Vbeta and 13 Jbeta. A single record per CDR3 protein comes from TCRdb applying MiXCR to the immunoSEQ multiplex PCR reads. The table lists around 160,000 distinct CDR3 sequences, 94% of them singletons. The study's findings and limits: The TCR sequencing and HLA analysis in the study involved a relatively small number of individuals, as the study acknowledged.

Comments on this clonotype: Its antigen is not identified.

The CDR3 covers 17 residues. From germline, CDR1 is DFQATT and CDR2 SNEGSKA (reference sequence). The junction had 9 bases not matched to a gene; V was cut back by 0 bases and J by 2 bases. TCR beta from blood CD8+ and CD4+ T cells was sequenced. The multiple sclerosis controls consisted of treatment-naive patients with relapsing-remitting disease, either stable or active. This sequence originates from a human donor with multiple sclerosis. Sequencing input: CD4+ T cells from PBMCs. The chain recombines TRBV20-1 with TRBJ2-3; 9 nucleotides match TRBD2. In DNA form, the CDR3 reads TGCAGTGCTAGAGATTCCGAATTAGCGGGGGCCACAGATACGCAGTATTTT. Translating it yields CSARDSELAGATDTQYF.